These 9 T cell receptor beta chains came from one sample sequenced in a study of control samples from healthy donors and cancer patients. Clones were read by immunoSEQ multiplex PCR, and TCRdb kept only the in-frame ones, dropping some. The table has some 150,000 clones, roughly 94% seen once. The specimen was PBMCs. The receptors were gathered from a man aged 60-69 years with colorectal cancer.

The chain carries TRBV5-1 and TRBJ1-1; the match to TRBD1 covers 7 bases. The CDR3 spans 15 residues. Germline values: CDR1 SGHRS, CDR2 YFSETQ. Trimming cost V 0 bases and J 6 bases; bases outside gene matches: 8. The CDR3 DNA follows: TGCGCCAGCAGCTTGGCCGGGACAGTGGGGTCTGAAGCTTTCTTT. Encoded protein: CASSLAGTVGSEAFF.

The chain is built from TRBV29-1 and TRBJ2-5, with no clear D. This CDR3 comprises 11 residues. Between the trimmed V and J ends, which lost 8 bases and 7 bases, there was a span of 14 bases. Germline V lookup: CDR1 SQVTM, CDR2 ANQGSEA. CDR3 in amino acids: CSLRNWGTQYF. As DNA, the CDR3 is TGCAGCCTGAGGAATTGGGGGACCCAGTACTTC.

CDR3 residues: CASRRGRDTYEQYF. The CDR3 bases are TGTGCCAGCAGGCGGGGGCGAGACACCTACGAGCAGTACTTC. This chain joins TRBV13 and TRBJ2-7, with a tentative D call TRBD2 (7 bases). V dropped 6 bases and J dropped 2 bases, with 14 bases sitting between them. The CDR3 sequence is 14 residues long. Germline assignment: CDR1 PRHDT and CDR2 FYEKMQ (reference sequence).

The chain joins TRBV3-1 (or the pseudogene TRBV3-2) to TRBJ1-1; D not resolved. Per germline, CDR1 LGHDT and CDR2 YNNKEL (reference sequence). The CDR3 has 14 residues. V gave up 1 base and J gave up 0 bases, with 6 bases separating them. CDR3 amino acids: CASSQGNVNTEAFF. CDR3 nucleotide sequence: TGTGCCAGCAGCCAAGGGAACGTGAACACTGAAGCTTTCTTT.

The chain combines TRBV2 with TRBJ1-2, with D hard to call. Looked up from germline, CDR1 is SNHLY and CDR2 is FYNNEI. V was shortened by 2 bases and J by 6 bases, with 10 bases between the two germline ends. The CDR3 contains 13 residues. The CDR3 here is CASSEPVLDGYTF. The CDR3 DNA is TGTGCCAGCAGTGAACCCGTTCTGGATGGCTACACCTTC.

The rearrangement uses TRBV27 and TRBJ1-1; a weak D match, TRBD1 (5 bases). CDR3 length: 16 residues. The germline V gene has CDR1 MNHEY and CDR2 SMNVEV (reference sequence). Trimming left V 0 bases short and J 4 bases short, with 15 bases between. The CDR3 bases are TGTGCCAGCAGTTTATCCCCCCGGGCAGGGCGCACTGAAGCTTTCTTT. Its protein product is CASSLSPRAGRTEAFF.

The chain uses TRBV27 and TRBJ2-7; D ambiguous. The V end lost 8 bases, the J end lost 7 bases, and 15 bases lay between the germline ends. This CDR3 is built from 12 residues. Looked up from germline, CDR1 is MNHEY and CDR2 is SMNVEV (reference sequence). CDR3 DNA sequence: TGTGCCAGCTCCTCCGGACCCGGGGAGCAGTACTTC. Its protein is CASSSGPGEQYF.

This chain uses TRBV20-1 with TRBJ2-3, with TRBD2 matching 12 bases. With V trimmed by 3 bases and J by 3 bases, 13 bases remained unmatched. Germline assignment: CDR1 DFQATT and CDR2 SNEGSKA (reference sequence). CDR3 size: 18 residues. The CDR3 DNA reads TGCAGTGCTAGTTCTTCGGCTAGCGGGGGGGCCGGTACAGATACGCAGTATTTT. Amino acid sequence: CSASSSASGGAGTDTQYF.

The genes are TRBV7-9 and TRBJ1-1; D perhaps matches TRBD1 (5 bases). Germline V CDR1 and CDR2: SEHNR, FQNEAQ (reference sequence). The germline V and J ends were trimmed by 1 base and 3 bases, with 9 bases remaining between them. The CDR3 is 14 amino acids. The CDR3 bases are TGTGCCAGCAGCTTAGTAGGGGCCCACACTGAAGCTTTCTTT. Translated: CASSLVGAHTEAFF. Using reference TRBV7-9 and TRBJ1-1 for the parts outside the CDR3, the full variable domain is DTGVSQNPRHKITKRGQNVTFRCDPISEHNRLYWYRQTLGQGPEFLTYFQNEAQLEKSRLLSDRFSAERPKGSFSTLEIQRTEQGDSAMYLCASSLVGAHTEAFFGQGTRLTVV.